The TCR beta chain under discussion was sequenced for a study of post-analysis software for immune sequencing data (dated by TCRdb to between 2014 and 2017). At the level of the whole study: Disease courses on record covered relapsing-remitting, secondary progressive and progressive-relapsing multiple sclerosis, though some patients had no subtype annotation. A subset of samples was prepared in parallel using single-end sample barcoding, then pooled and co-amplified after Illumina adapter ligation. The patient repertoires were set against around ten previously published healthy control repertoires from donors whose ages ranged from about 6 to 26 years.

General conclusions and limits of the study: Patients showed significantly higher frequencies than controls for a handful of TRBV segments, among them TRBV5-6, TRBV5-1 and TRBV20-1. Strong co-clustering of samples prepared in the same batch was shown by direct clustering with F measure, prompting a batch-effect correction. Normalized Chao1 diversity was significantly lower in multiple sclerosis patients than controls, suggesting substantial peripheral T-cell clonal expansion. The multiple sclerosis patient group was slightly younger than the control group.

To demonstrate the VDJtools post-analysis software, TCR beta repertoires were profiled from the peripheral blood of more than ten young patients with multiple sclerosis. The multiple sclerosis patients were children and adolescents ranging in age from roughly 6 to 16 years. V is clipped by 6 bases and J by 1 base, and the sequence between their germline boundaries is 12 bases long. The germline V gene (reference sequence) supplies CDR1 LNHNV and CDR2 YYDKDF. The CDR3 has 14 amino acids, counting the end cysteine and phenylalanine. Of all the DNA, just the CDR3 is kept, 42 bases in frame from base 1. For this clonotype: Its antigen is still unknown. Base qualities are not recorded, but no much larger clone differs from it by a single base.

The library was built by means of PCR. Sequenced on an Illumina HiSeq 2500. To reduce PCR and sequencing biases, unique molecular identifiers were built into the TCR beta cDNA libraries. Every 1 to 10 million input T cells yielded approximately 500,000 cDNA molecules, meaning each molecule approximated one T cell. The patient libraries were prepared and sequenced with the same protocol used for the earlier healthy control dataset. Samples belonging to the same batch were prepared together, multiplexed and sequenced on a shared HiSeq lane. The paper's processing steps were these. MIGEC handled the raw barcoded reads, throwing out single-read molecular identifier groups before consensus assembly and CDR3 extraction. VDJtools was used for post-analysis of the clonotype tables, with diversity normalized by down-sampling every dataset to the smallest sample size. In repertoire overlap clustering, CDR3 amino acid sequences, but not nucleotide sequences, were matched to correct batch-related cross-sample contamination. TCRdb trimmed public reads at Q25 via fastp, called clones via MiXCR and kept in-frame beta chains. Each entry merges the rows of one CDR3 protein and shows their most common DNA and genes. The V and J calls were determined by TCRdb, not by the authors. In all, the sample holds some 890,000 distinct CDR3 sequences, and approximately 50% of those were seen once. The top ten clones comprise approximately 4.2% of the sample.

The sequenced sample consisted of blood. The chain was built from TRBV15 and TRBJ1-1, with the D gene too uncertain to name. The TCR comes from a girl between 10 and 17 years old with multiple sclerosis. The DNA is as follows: TGTGCCACCAGGAGAACAGCTACGAACACTGAAGCTTTCTTT. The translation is CATRRTATNTEAFF.